Below, 11 T cell receptor beta chains from the same sample are listed, as sequenced in a study of PD-1 blockade in classical Hodgkin lymphoma. In every patient, relapse followed autologous stem cell transplantation, while exposure to brentuximab vedotin differed. The method was immunoSEQ multiplex PCR; TCRdb's version includes in-frame clones alone and lacks a portion of them. The sample lists fewer than 90,000 clones; roughly 89% were seen once. The input for sequencing was peripheral blood mononuclear cells (PBMCs), taken at baseline. These receptors originate from a human donor with classical Hodgkin lymphoma.

The chain is built from TRBV30 and TRBJ2-3; 8 bases align to TRBD2. Germline V lookup: CDR1 GTSNPN, CDR2 SVGIG (reference sequence). The CDR3 runs 15 residues. Losses at the gene ends were 2 bases for V and 3 bases for J; bases not matched to a gene: 7. In DNA form, the CDR3 reads TGTGCCTGGAGTATGGCGGGAGGAAGGACAGATACGCAGTATTTT. Translating it yields CAWSMAGGRTDTQYF.

The CDR3 region has the DNA TGTGCCTGGAGTGTGGGGACAGGGGTGTTAACTGAAGCTTTCTTT. This translates into CAWSVGTGVLTEAFF. V gene TRBV30 combines with J gene TRBJ1-1, with TRBD1 matching 10 bases. The V gene's germline CDR1 is GTSNPN and CDR2 SVGIG (reference sequence). The CDR3 loop spans 15 amino acids. The V segment lost 0 bases and the J segment 5 bases; nucleotides outside the gene matches: 6.

The chain couples TRBV5-6 to TRBJ1-1, with a tentative D call TRBD1 (6 bases). CDR3 size: 18 residues. From germline, CDR1 is SGHDT and CDR2 YYEEEE. V lost 4 bases and J lost 0, with 22 bases in between. CDR3 nucleotides: TGTGCCAGCAGCGTGGACTGGACAGAGGCACACATGAACACTGAAGCTTTCTTT. This translates into CASSVDWTEAHMNTEAFF.

This chain uses TRBV27 with TRBJ2-1, with D hard to call. The CDR3 is 16 residues long. V gave up 7 bases and J gave up 2 bases, with 18 bases separating them. Germline V lookup: CDR1 MNHEY, CDR2 SMNVEV (reference sequence). The CDR3 protein is CASIPKGAEAYNEQFF. The CDR3 DNA reads as TGTGCCAGCATCCCCAAGGGCGCCGAAGCCTACAATGAGCAGTTCTTC.

This chain connects TRBV5-1 to TRBJ1-5; 8 nucleotides align to TRBD1. This CDR3 spans 16 amino acids. The V gene's germline CDR1 is SGHRS and CDR2 YFSETQ. J was trimmed by 5 bases and V by 4 bases; bases with no gene match: 11. CDR3: CASSPGGTGGDQPQHF. In DNA, the CDR3 is TGCGCCAGCAGCCCTGGTGGGACAGGCGGTGATCAGCCCCAGCATTTT.

V gene TRBV19 combines with J gene TRBJ2-7; 8 bases align to TRBD1. After removal of 7 bases from V and 4 bases from J, the junction contained 15 bases not matched to a gene. From germline, CDR1 is LNHDA and CDR2 SQIVND (reference sequence). The CDR3 contains 16 residues. In DNA form, the CDR3 reads TGTGCCAGTACCCCAATATGGGGGACAGGCCGTTACGAGCAGTACTTC. This codes for CASTPIWGTGRYEQYF.

A note on this clone: Other DNA sequences of this sample code for an identical CDR3. The chain combines TRBV6-5 with TRBJ1-4; D gene ambiguous. Germline-derived CDR1 and CDR2 are MNHEY and SVGAGI. Trimming pared 0 bases from V and 7 bases from J, leaving 6 bases between. CDR3 length: 13 amino acids. The CDR3 sequence: CASSYSRAEKLFF. CDR3 nucleotides: TGTGCCAGCAGTTACTCAAGAGCTGAAAAACTGTTTTTT.

This clone was picked up one time. V usage is TRBV27 and J usage is TRBJ1-1; D gene ambiguous. CDR3 length equals 13 residues. Between the trimmed V and J ends, which lost 4 bases and 3 bases, there was a span of 9 bases. Germline CDR1 and CDR2: MNHEY and SMNVEV (reference sequence). DNA of the CDR3: TGTGCCAGCAGTTCAGACGCAGACACTGAAGCTTTCTTT. Its protein is CASSSDADTEAFF.

The V and J genes are TRBV10-3 and TRBJ2-2, with D perhaps matching TRBD2 (7 bases). The length of the CDR3 is 15 residues. The germline V gene encodes CDR1 ENHRY and CDR2 SYGVKD. Between the trimmed V and J ends, which lost 4 bases and 6 bases, there was a span of 15 bases. The CDR3 loop is CAISVGGAKSGELFF. As DNA, the CDR3 is TGTGCCATCAGTGTTGGGGGGGCAAAGTCCGGGGAGCTGTTTTTT.

In DNA form, the CDR3 reads TGTGCCAGCCTCGCGGGAGGCCACAACAATGAGCAGTTCTTC. Translation: CASLAGGHNNEQFF. V usage is TRBV2 and J usage is TRBJ2-1, with TRBD2 identical over 8 bases. The germline V gene has CDR1 SNHLY and CDR2 FYNNEI. The CDR3 is made up of 14 amino acids. Losses at the gene ends were 8 bases for V and 5 bases for J; bases not matched to a gene: 8.

The chain is built from TRBV29-1 and TRBJ1-1; no clear D. V was shortened by 1 base and J by 2 bases, with 11 bases between the two germline ends. This CDR3 comprises 14 residues. Germline values: CDR1 SQVTM, CDR2 ANQGSEA. The CDR3, as DNA: TGCAGCGTTGAAGGTGGCGGACCTAACACTGAAGCTTTCTTT. This translates into CSVEGGGPNTEAFF.